This passage covers 14 T cell receptor beta chains from one sample sequenced in a study of cytomegalovirus exposure and HLA in healthy donors. Vbeta (60) and Jbeta (13) primers were used in the PCR. Profiled with immunoSEQ multiplex PCR; TCRdb holds only in-frame clones, not every one. The sample carries 200,000 to 250,000 clones, around four fifths recorded once. Sequenced input: PBMCs. These receptors all stem from a woman between 35 and 50 years old in good health and CMV-seronegative.

The J gene is TRBJ2-7, the V gene TRBV6-6; D unclear. The CDR3 has 13 residues. Germline CDR1 MNHNY, CDR2 SVGAGI (reference sequence). V lost 5 bases and J 6 bases, leaving 14 bases between the germline ends. The CDR3 loop reads CASSPSWPGEQYF. CDR3 sequence (DNA): TGTGCCAGCAGTCCCTCATGGCCAGGCGAGCAGTACTTC.

The chain carries TRBV19 and TRBJ2-1; maybe TRBD2 (6 bases). The CDR3 runs 13 residues. CDR1 and CDR2 from the germline V gene are LNHDA and SQIVND (reference sequence). V was shortened by 6 bases and J by 4 bases, with 10 bases between the two germline ends. In DNA, the CDR3 is TGTGCCAGTAGGGACGGGACTTACAATGAGCAGTTCTTC. This gives the protein CASRDGTYNEQFF. Variable domain in full (rest from reference TRBV19 and TRBJ2-1): DGGITQSPKYLFRKEGQNVTLSCEQNLNHDAMYWYRQDPGQGLRLIYYSQIVNDFQKGDIAEGYSVSREKKESFPLTVTSAQKNPTAFYLCASRDGTYNEQFFGPGTRLTVL.

The rearrangement links TRBV7-2 to TRBJ2-5; no definite D call. The germline V gene has CDR1 SGHTA and CDR2 FQGNSA. The CDR3 contains 13 residues. V was trimmed by 3 bases and J by 3 bases, leaving 8 bases between them. CDR3 region: CASSFGVKETQYF. In nucleotides, the CDR3 is TGTGCCAGCAGCTTCGGAGTCAAAGAGACCCAGTACTTC. Based on the CDR3 plus reference TRBV7-2 and TRBJ2-5, the full variable domain is GAGVSQSPSNKVTEKGKDVELRCDPISGHTALYWYRQSLGQGLEFLIYFQGNSAPDKSGLPSDRFSAERTGGSVSTLTIQRTQQEDSAVYLCASSFGVKETQYFGPGTRLLVL.

The rearrangement joins TRBV30 to TRBJ2-1; tentative D call: TRBD2 (5 bases). CDR3 length equals 13 residues. Trimming took 2 bases from V and 4 from J, leaving 9 bases between them. From germline, CDR1 is GTSNPN and CDR2 SVGIG (reference sequence). CDR3 sequence reads: CAWSRGFYNEQFF. In DNA form, the CDR3 reads TGTGCCTGGAGTCGGGGATTTTACAATGAGCAGTTCTTC.

This rearrangement joins TRBV19 to TRBJ1-2; the match to TRBD1 covers 7 bases. Losses at the gene ends were 7 bases for V and 4 bases for J; bases not matched to a gene: 15. The germline V gene encodes CDR1 LNHDA and CDR2 SQIVND (reference sequence). The CDR3 length is 16 residues. This CDR3 is CASTPFLRDSGYGYTF. CDR3 nucleotides: TGTGCCAGTACACCTTTCCTCCGGGACAGCGGCTATGGCTACACCTTC.

A note on this clone: This sample also contains other DNA sequences that code for the same CDR3. The J gene is TRBJ2-3, the V gene TRBV30, with 7 bases that match TRBD2. This CDR3 is 13 amino acids long. V shed 4 bases, J shed 0 bases, and the junction held 1 base outside the gene matches. Germline CDR1 and CDR2: GTSNPN and SVGIG (reference sequence). CDR3 DNA sequence: TGTGCCTGGACTAGCGGTAGCACAGATACGCAGTATTTT. The encoded protein is CAWTSGSTDTQYF.

This clone was detected only once. The chain is built from TRBV7-2 and TRBJ1-1, with D perhaps TRBD1 (5 bases). CDR1 and CDR2 (germline): SGHTA, FQGNSA. The CDR3 runs 14 residues. V shed 2 bases and J shed 7 bases, with 14 bases lying between them. The CDR3 DNA sequence: TGTGCCAGCAGCTTAATTAAGGGCAGGGATGAAGCTTTCTTT. Translating it yields CASSLIKGRDEAFF.

The chain links TRBV6-5 to TRBJ2-6; tentatively, D is TRBD1 (5 bases). The V gene lost 2 bases and the J gene lost 3 bases, with 8 bases spanning the gap. Germline CDR1 reads MNHEY; CDR2 reads SVGAGI. This CDR3 has 15 residues. The CDR3 DNA follows: TGTGCCAGCAGTTACACAGGAGATGGGGCCAACGTCCTGACTTTC. The encoded protein is CASSYTGDGANVLTF.

This clone was seen more than once but under ten times. The chain employs TRBV2 and TRBJ1-3; 8 nucleotides match TRBD1. V dropped 10 bases and J dropped 1; count of bases not matched to a gene: 6. The CDR3 totals 14 residues. Germline loops: CDR1 SNHLY, CDR2 FYNNEI. CDR3 loop: CATMGQVSGNTIYF. The CDR3 DNA follows: TGTGCCACTATGGGACAGGTTTCTGGAAACACCATATATTTT. The variable domain in full, completed from reference TRBV2 and TRBJ1-3, reads EPEVTQTPSHQVTQMGQEVILRCVPISNHLYFYWYRQILGQKVEFLVSFYNNEISEKSEIFDDQFSVERPDGSNFTLKIRSTKLEDSAMYFCATMGQVSGNTIYFGEGSWLTVV.

The chain recombines TRBV13 with TRBJ2-5; TRBD2 matches 11 bases. Germline V gene sequence: CDR1 PRHDT, CDR2 FYEKMQ (reference sequence). V dropped 4 bases and J dropped 4; count of bases not matched to a gene: 11. This CDR3 region has 17 residues. CDR3 in amino acids: CASSSGTSGALGETQYF. The CDR3 nucleotides read TGTGCCAGCAGCTCCGGGACTAGCGGAGCCCTTGGAGAGACCCAGTACTTC.

The chain is built from TRBV15 and TRBJ2-3; no clear D gene. The CDR3 contains 15 residues. Between the trimmed V and J ends, which lost 0 bases and 0 bases, there was a span of 7 bases. Germline loops: CDR1 LNHNV, CDR2 YYDKDF (reference sequence). The CDR3 loop is CATSRDMRSTDTQYF. The CDR3 bases are TGTGCCACCAGCAGAGATATGAGGAGCACAGATACGCAGTATTTT.

This chain connects TRBV29-1 to TRBJ1-2; 9 bases line up with TRBD1. Germline CDR1 and CDR2: SQVTM and ANQGSEA. CDR3 size: 13 residues. The trim removed 5 bases at V and 6 bases at J, leaving 7 bases unmatched. The CDR3 DNA reads TGCAGCGTTTACCGGGACAGGGTGAATGGCTACACCTTC. This gives the protein CSVYRDRVNGYTF.

The rearrangement joins TRBV7-8 to TRBJ2-7; D might be TRBD2 (7 bases). The length of the CDR3 is 16 residues. V was cut by 7 bases and J by 4 bases, with 23 bases left in between. The germline V gene encodes CDR1 SGHVS and CDR2 FQNEAQ. Here the CDR3 reads CASTPRGADGKYEQYF. CDR3 sequence (DNA): TGTGCCAGCACCCCTCGGGGGGCTGATGGCAAATACGAGCAGTACTTC.

This clone was observed a few times. The chain is built from TRBV28 and TRBJ1-5; D unclear. Germline-derived CDR1 and CDR2 are MDHEN and SYDVKM. This CDR3 comprises 12 residues. With 11 bases removed from V and 6 bases from J, the gap between germline ends came to 14 bases. The CDR3 loop reads CASQVGSQPQHF. The CDR3 DNA reads TGTGCCTCCCAGGTTGGGAGTCAGCCCCAGCATTTT.